These T cell receptor beta chains were read from a single sample in a study of PD-1 blockade in classical Hodgkin lymphoma. TCRdb's table, derived via immunoSEQ multiplex PCR, lists solely in-frame clones and lacks some. This sample carries 41,000 or so clones, roughly 80% of them seen once, and the ten largest clones take around 22%. The specimen comprised peripheral blood mononuclear cells (PBMCs), sampled at baseline. The receptors come from a human donor with classical Hodgkin lymphoma. Both conserved end residues are part of each CDR3. The D gene is left open where the match is weak. Size tells how often a clone was seen (once, few, many) or the class of an expanded clone, and some rows leave it out.

size	V	D	J	DNA	CDR3
-	TRBV29-1	-	TRBJ2-5	TGCAGCGTCGAACGGGGGAAGGAGACCCAGTACTTC	CSVERGKETQYF
-	TRBV4-3	-	TRBJ1-1	TGCGCCAGCAGCAAGAGGGGGGGGGTCGCGGGATTGAACACTGAAGCTTTCTTT	CASSKRGGVAGLNTEAFF
few	TRBV7-9	-	TRBJ1-6	TGTGCCAGCAGCTTAGGGGGTCGTCGACCGGTCCGGATTTTGTGGCCCCTCCACTTT	CASSLGGRRPVRILWPLHF
-	TRBV11-2	TRBD2	TRBJ2-5	TGTGCCAGCAGCCTGGGACTAGCCTTCCAAGAGACCCAGTACTTC	CASSLGLAFQETQYF
-	TRBV5-1	-	TRBJ1-2	TGCGCCAGCAGCTGGAGGGGGGTTGACTATGGCTACACCTTC	CASSWRGVDYGYTF
-	TRBV5-6	TRBD1	TRBJ2-5	TGTGCCAGCAGCTACAATACCTACGGACAGGGTGGCGAGACCCAGTACTTC	CASSYNTYGQGGETQYF
few	TRBV4-1	-	TRBJ2-7	TGCGCCAGCAGCCAAGATCCGGGAAACTACGAGCAGTACTTC	CASSQDPGNYEQYF
-	TRBV7-2	-	TRBJ2-6	TGTGCCAGCAGCTTAAGGTCCCGCTCTGGGGCCAACGTCCTGACTTTC	CASSLRSRSGANVLTF
-	TRBV6-5	-	TRBJ1-5	TGTGCCAGCAGTTACTACAGCGATAGCAATCAGCCCCAGCATTTT	CASSYYSDSNQPQHF
-	TRBV6-1	-	TRBJ2-3	TGTGCCAGCAGTGAAAGGGGCGGGTATAGCACAGATACGCAGTATTTT	CASSERGGYSTDTQYF
-	TRBV7-2	TRBD1	TRBJ1-5	TGTGCCAGCAGCTTAGGACAGGGTGTTCAGCCCCAGCATTTT	CASSLGQGVQPQHF
once	TRBV6-5	TRBD2	TRBJ2-7	TGTGCCAGCCGCCTGGGAGGGAGCTACGAGCAGTACTTC	CASRLGGSYEQYF
-	TRBV7-9	-	TRBJ2-1	TGTGCCAGCAGCTTAAACTACAATGAGCAGTTCTTC	CASSLNYNEQFF
-	TRBV27	-	TRBJ1-3	TGTGCCAGCAGCTTAAGCGGGACTGCAGGAAACACCATATATTTT	CASSLSGTAGNTIYF
once	TRBV30	TRBD2	TRBJ2-7	TGTGCCTGGCTGGGAGGGAGTTACGAGCAGTACTTC	CAWLGGSYEQYF
-	TRBV25-1	TRBD2	TRBJ2-2	TGTGCCAGCAGTGAGAGCGGGGTCAACACCGGGGAGCTGTTTTTT	CASSESGVNTGELFF
-	TRBV30	-	TRBJ2-7	TGTGCCTGGAGTGTAAACTCCTACGAGCAGTACTTC	CAWSVNSYEQYF
-	TRBV7-9	-	TRBJ1-5	TGTGCCAGCAGCCCTGGGGGGCTCAATCAGCCCCAGCATTTT	CASSPGGLNQPQHF
-	TRBV7-9	-	TRBJ1-5	TGTGCCAGCAGCTCTCAGGGGTTCTGGCAGCCCCAGCATTTT	CASSSQGFWQPQHF
once	TRBV2	TRBD1	TRBJ1-5	TGTGCCAGCAGTACTCCCGAGGGACAGGCATTTAGCAATCAGCCCCAGCATTTT	CASSTPEGQAFSNQPQHF
-	TRBV28	TRBD1	TRBJ2-5	TGTGCCAGCAGTTCCCCGACAGGGAGAGGAGAGACCCAGTACTTC	CASSSPTGRGETQYF
-	TRBV6-6	-	TRBJ2-7	TGTGCCAGCAGTTACAGGCAGTCCTACGAGCAGTACTTC	CASSYRQSYEQYF
few	TRBV6-1	-	TRBJ1-5	TGTGCCAGCAGGGAAACACAATATCAGCCCCAGCATTTT	CASRETQYQPQHF
-	TRBV6-1	-	TRBJ1-1	TGTGCCAGCAGACGGGGGGAGAACACTGAAGCTTTCTTT	CASRRGENTEAFF
-	TRBV7-2	-	TRBJ1-2	TGTGCCAGCAGCTTAGGTAGGGGAGCTAACTATGGCTACACCTTC	CASSLGRGANYGYTF
once	TRBV6-6	-	TRBJ1-6	TGTGCCAGCAGTTACTCGCAGTCACCCCTCCACTTT	CASSYSQSPLHF
-	TRBV7-3	TRBD1	TRBJ1-2	TGTGCCAGCAGCTTAATACCAGGGACAGGAGCGTATGGCTACACCTTC	CASSLIPGTGAYGYTF
-	TRBV10-3	TRBD1	TRBJ2-1	TGTGCCATCAGCCCCTCGGAAAGGACAGGGAGAGTTGAGCAGTTCTTC	CAISPSERTGRVEQFF
few	TRBV6-5	-	TRBJ1-5	TGTGCCAGCAGTTACTCCGTTCAGCCCCAGCATTTT	CASSYSVQPQHF
-	TRBV7-9	-	TRBJ1-5	TGTGCCAGCAGCTTAGGGGACACCCATCAGCCCCAGCATTTT	CASSLGDTHQPQHF
once	TRBV19	-	TRBJ1-5	TGTGCCAGTAGTATAACAGTTTATAGCAATCAGCCCCAGCATTTT	CASSITVYSNQPQHF
-	TRBV9	-	TRBJ1-2	TGTGCCAGCAGCGTAAGGAATGGCTACACCTTC	CASSVRNGYTF
-	TRBV6-6	TRBD1	TRBJ1-5	TGTGCCAGCAGTCTACAGGGGCCTCAGCCCCAGCATTTT	CASSLQGPQPQHF
once	TRBV7-2	TRBD2	TRBJ2-1	TGTGCCAGCAGGACGTTTGGGGCAGCTAGCGGGGGTAATGAGCAGTTCTTC	CASRTFGAASGGNEQFF
-	TRBV11-2	-	TRBJ2-1	TGTGCCAGCAGCCATGGAGATGAGCAGTTCTTC	CASSHGDEQFF
-	TRBV28	-	TRBJ2-3	TGTGCCACGATAAGGAGTCCTGGCACAGATACGCAGTATTTT	CATIRSPGTDTQYF
-	TRBV6-5	-	TRBJ1-1	TGTGCCAGCAGTGCGGCGGGATGGAACACTGAAGCTTTCTTT	CASSAAGWNTEAFF
once	TRBV30	-	TRBJ1-5	TGTGCCTGGAGTGTACTGGGGTTCAATCAGCCCCAGCATTTT	CAWSVLGFNQPQHF
-	TRBV28	TRBD2	TRBJ2-1	TGTGCCAGCGGAGGACTAGCGGGCCACAATGAGCAGTTCTTC	CASGGLAGHNEQFF
few	TRBV30	TRBD1	TRBJ1-4	TGTGCCTGCCAGGGGGATAATGAAAAACTGTTTTTT	CACQGDNEKLFF
-	TRBV10-3	-	TRBJ1-2	TGTGCCATCACCATCGACCCACAGGGTTACTATGGCTACACCTTC	CAITIDPQGYYGYTF
-	TRBV12-5	-	TRBJ1-1	TGTGCTAGTGGTTTAGTCCCCTCGCCCGAGATGAACACTGAAGCTTTCTTT	CASGLVPSPEMNTEAFF
once	TRBV7-2	-	TRBJ1-1	TGTGCCAGCAGCTTAGGCGCTGTGAACACTGAAGCTTTCTTT	CASSLGAVNTEAFF
-	TRBV29-1	TRBD2	TRBJ2-5	TGCAGCGTTGAAGGGGAAGGACTAGTAGCCCAAGAGACCCAGTACTTC	CSVEGEGLVAQETQYF
once	TRBV29-1	-	TRBJ2-7	TGCAGCGTCGCGGGCCTCTCTGGGTCCTACGAGCAGTACTTC	CSVAGLSGSYEQYF
few	TRBV7-3	-	TRBJ2-2	TGTGCCAGCAGCTTACGAGGGAGTGAAACCGGGGAGCTGTTTTTT	CASSLRGSETGELFF
-	TRBV6-5	-	TRBJ1-1	TGTGCCAGCAGTCGGACAGCCAACACTGAAGCTTTCTTT	CASSRTANTEAFF
-	TRBV5-4	TRBD1	TRBJ1-1	TGTGCCAGCAGCATATGGACAGGGGGGAACACTGAAGCTTTCTTT	CASSIWTGGNTEAFF
few	TRBV7-2	TRBD2	TRBJ2-1	TGTGCCAGCACCATACTAGCGGGTTGGAATGAGCAGTTCTTC	CASTILAGWNEQFF
once	TRBV19	-	TRBJ2-6	TGTGCCAGTAGTATAGGTAGGGACCGGGGTGGGGCCAACGTCCTGACTTTC	CASSIGRDRGGANVLTF
-	TRBV5-1	-	TRBJ1-1	TGCGCCAGCAGCTTATTGGGCAGGCGCAATGAAGCTTTCTTT	CASSLLGRRNEAFF
-	TRBV7-2	TRBD1	TRBJ2-3	TGTGCCAGCAGCTCGCAGGGGGCAGATACGCAGTATTTT	CASSSQGADTQYF
-	TRBV28	TRBD2	TRBJ2-7	TGTGCCACCTTCCCCTGGACTAGCGGGAGCGTCTACGAGCAGTACTTC	CATFPWTSGSVYEQYF
-	TRBV28	-	TRBJ2-1	TGTGCCAGCAGTTTAATCGGGAGACAGTTCTTC	CASSLIGRQFF
-	TRBV6-5	TRBD2	TRBJ2-5	TGTGCCAGCGCTATAGCGGGAGCTGTGGAGACCCAGTACTTC	CASAIAGAVETQYF